This note documents a single T cell receptor (beta chain) sequence. The sample carries other DNA sequences with the same CDR3. These data come from a study of beta chain features in type 1 diabetes. Study-level background: No age, gender or cell yield differences were seen between patients and healthy donors.

Trimming cost V 6 bases and J 6 bases, with 10 bases left between them. The CDR3 covers 11 residues. CDR1 and CDR2 from the germline V gene are DFQATT and SNEGSKA (reference sequence). TCRB transcripts that were expressed got sequenced, as all of the isolated RNA had been reverse transcribed. Only in-frame clones appear in the TCRdb table, and some are missing; sequencing was by immunoSEQ multiplex PCR. The sample carries 400,000 to 500,000 clones, approximately 13% recorded once. The origin of this receptor is a man aged 25 to 45 in good health. The specimen was naive CD4+ T cells from blood. This chain connects TRBV20-1 to TRBJ2-3; no reliable D call. CDR3 in amino acids: CSALGVDTQYF. The CDR3 DNA sequence: TGCAGTGCCCTTGGGGTGGATACGCAGTATTTT.